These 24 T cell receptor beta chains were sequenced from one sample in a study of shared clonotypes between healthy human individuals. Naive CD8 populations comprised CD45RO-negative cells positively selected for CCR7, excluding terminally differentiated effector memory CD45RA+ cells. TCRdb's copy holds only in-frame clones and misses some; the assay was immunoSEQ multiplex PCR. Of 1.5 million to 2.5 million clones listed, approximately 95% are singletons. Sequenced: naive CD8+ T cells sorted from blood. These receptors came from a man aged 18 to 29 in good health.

The CDR3 reads CASLDPGQGGQETQYF. In DNA form, the CDR3 reads TGTGCCAGCCTCGACCCGGGACAGGGAGGGCAAGAGACCCAGTACTTC. The rearrangement links TRBV28 to TRBJ2-5; 9 nucleotides align to TRBD1. This CDR3 spans 16 amino acids. V gave up 8 bases and J gave up 2 bases; unmatched junction bases: 12. CDR1 is MDHEN and CDR2 is SYDVKM in the germline V gene. The full variable domain, its missing parts supplied by reference TRBV28 and TRBJ2-5, is DVKVTQSSRYLVKRTGEKVFLECVQDMDHENMFWYRQDPGLGLRLIYFSYDVKMKEKGDIPEGYSVSREKKERFSLILESASTNQTSMYLCASLDPGQGGQETQYFGPGTRLLVL.

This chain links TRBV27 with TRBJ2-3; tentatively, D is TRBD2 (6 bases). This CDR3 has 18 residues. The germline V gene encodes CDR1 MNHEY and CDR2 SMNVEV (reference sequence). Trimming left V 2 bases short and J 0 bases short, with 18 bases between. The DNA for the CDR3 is TGTGCCAGCAGTTTAATCGCCGTGGGTGGGACTAGCACAGATACGCAGTATTTT. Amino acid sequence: CASSLIAVGGTSTDTQYF.

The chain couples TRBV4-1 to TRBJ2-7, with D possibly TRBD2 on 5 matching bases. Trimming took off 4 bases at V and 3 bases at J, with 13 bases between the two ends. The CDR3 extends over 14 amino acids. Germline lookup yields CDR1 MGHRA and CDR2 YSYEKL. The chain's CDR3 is CASSLGEGSYEQYF. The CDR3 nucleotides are TGCGCCAGCAGCCTCGGAGAGGGCAGCTACGAGCAGTACTTC.

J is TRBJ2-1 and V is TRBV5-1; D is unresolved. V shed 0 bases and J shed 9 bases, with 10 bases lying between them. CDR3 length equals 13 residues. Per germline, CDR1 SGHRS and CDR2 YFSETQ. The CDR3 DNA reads TGCGCCAGCAGCTTGGGGGCCAGTATTGAGCAGTTCTTC. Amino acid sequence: CASSLGASIEQFF.

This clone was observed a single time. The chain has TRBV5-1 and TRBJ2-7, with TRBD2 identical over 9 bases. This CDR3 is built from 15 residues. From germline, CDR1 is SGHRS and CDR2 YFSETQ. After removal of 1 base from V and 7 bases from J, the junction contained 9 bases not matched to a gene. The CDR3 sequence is CASSLTGGTSWEQYF. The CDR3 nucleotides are TGCGCCAGCAGCTTGACCGGTGGGACTAGCTGGGAGCAGTACTTC.

This chain's CDR3 is CASSSWDRDEKLFF. CDR3 DNA: TGTGCCAGCAGCTCCTGGGACAGGGATGAAAAACTGTTTTTT. The V gene is TRBV11-2, the J gene TRBJ1-4; 9 positions agree with TRBD1. V lost 4 bases and J lost 6; bases outside the gene matches: 3. Germline CDR1 and CDR2: SGHAT and FQNNGV. The CDR3 is 14 amino acids.

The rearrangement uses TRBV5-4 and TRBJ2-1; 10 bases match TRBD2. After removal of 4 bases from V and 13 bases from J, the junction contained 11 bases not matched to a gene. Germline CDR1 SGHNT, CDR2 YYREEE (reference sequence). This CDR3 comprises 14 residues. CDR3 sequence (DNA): TGTGCCAGCAGCCCGACGGACCTAGCGGGGGAACAGTTCTTC. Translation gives CASSPTDLAGEQFF. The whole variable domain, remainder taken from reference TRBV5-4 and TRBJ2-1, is ETGVTQSPTHLIKTRGQQVTLRCSSQSGHNTVSWYQQALGQGPQFIFQYYREEENGRGNFPPRFSGLQFPNYSSELNVNALELDDSALYLCASSPTDLAGEQFFGPGTRLTVL.

The CDR3 DNA reads TGTGCCAGTACTGATAGCAATCAGCCCCAGCATTTT. Translation gives CASTDSNQPQHF. The rearrangement uses TRBV19 and TRBJ1-5; D not resolved. Trimming removed 7 bases at V and 0 bases at J, with 4 bases between. The V gene's germline CDR1 is LNHDA and CDR2 SQIVND (reference sequence). The CDR3 is 12 amino acids.

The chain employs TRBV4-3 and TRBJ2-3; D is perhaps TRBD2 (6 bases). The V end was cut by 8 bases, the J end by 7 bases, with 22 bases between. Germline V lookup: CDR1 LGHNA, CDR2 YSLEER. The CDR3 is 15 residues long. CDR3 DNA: TGCGCCAGCGCGGAGGCGGAAGCGGGTCTTAATACGCAGTATTTT. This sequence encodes CASAEAEAGLNTQYF.

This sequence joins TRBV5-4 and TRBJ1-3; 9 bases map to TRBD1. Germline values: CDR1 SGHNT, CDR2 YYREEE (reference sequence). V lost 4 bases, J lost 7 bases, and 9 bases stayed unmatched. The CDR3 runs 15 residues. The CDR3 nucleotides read TGTGCCAGCAGCACGCCGGGACAGGGTCCCAACACCATATATTTT. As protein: CASSTPGQGPNTIYF. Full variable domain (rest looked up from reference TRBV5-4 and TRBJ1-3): ETGVTQSPTHLIKTRGQQVTLRCSSQSGHNTVSWYQQALGQGPQFIFQYYREEENGRGNFPPRFSGLQFPNYSSELNVNALELDDSALYLCASSTPGQGPNTIYFGEGSWLTVV.

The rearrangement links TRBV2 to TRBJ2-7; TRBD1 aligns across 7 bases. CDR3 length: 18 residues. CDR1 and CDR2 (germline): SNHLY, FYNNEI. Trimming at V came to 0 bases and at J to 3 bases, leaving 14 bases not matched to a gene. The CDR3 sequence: CASSEALGQTGLSYEQYF. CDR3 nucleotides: TGTGCCAGCAGTGAAGCCCTAGGGCAGACAGGGTTGAGCTACGAGCAGTACTTC.

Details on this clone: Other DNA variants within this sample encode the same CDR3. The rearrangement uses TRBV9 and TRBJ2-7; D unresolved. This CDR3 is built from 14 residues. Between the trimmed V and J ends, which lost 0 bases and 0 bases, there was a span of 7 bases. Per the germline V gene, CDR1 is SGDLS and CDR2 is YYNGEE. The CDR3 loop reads CASSVGYSSYEQYF. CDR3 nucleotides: TGTGCCAGCAGCGTAGGGTATAGCTCCTACGAGCAGTACTTC. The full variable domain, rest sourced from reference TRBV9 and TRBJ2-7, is DSGVTQTPKHLITATGQRVTLRCSPRSGDLSVYWYQQSLDQGLQFLIQYYNGEERAKGNILERFSAQQFPDLHSELNLSSLELGDSALYFCASSVGYSSYEQYFGPGTRLTVT.

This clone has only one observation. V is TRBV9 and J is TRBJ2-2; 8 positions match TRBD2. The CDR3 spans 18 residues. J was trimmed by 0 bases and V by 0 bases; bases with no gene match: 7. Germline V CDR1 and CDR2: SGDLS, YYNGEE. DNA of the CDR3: TGTGCCAGCAGCGTAGCAGCGGGGGCCCAGTCGAACACCGGGGAGCTGTTTTTT. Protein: CASSVAAGAQSNTGELFF.

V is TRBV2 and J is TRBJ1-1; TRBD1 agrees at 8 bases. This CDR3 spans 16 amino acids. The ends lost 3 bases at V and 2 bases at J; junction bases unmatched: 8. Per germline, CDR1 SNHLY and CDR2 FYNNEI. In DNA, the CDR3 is TGTGCCAGCAGTGACCCGTGGACAGGGTTAAACACTGAAGCTTTCTTT. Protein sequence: CASSDPWTGLNTEAFF.

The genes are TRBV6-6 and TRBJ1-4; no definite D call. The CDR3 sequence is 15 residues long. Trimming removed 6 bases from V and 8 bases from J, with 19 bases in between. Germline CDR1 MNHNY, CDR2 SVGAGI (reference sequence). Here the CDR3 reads CASRPGGLYVEKLFF. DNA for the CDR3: TGTGCCAGCAGACCAGGTGGTCTATACGTGGAAAAACTGTTTTTT.

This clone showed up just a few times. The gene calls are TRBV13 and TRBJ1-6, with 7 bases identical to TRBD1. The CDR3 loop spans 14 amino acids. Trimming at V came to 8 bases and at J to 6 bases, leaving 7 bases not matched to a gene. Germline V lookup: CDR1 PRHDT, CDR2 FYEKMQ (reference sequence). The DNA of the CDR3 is TGTGCCAGCTCCGGGGGACAGACTAATTCACCCCTCCACTTT. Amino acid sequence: CASSGGQTNSPLHF.

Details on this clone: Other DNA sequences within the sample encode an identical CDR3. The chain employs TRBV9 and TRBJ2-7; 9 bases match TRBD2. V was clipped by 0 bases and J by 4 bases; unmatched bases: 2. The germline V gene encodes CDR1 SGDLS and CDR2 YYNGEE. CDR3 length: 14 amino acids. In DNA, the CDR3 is TGTGCCAGCAGCGTAGGGCTAGCGGGATACGAGCAGTACTTC. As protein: CASSVGLAGYEQYF.

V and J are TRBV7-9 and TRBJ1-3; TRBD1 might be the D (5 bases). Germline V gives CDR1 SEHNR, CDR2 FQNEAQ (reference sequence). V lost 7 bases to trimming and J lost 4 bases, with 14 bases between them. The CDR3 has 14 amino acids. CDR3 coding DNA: TGTGCCAGCACGCCTTGGGGGTCGGGAAACACCATATATTTT. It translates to CASTPWGSGNTIYF.

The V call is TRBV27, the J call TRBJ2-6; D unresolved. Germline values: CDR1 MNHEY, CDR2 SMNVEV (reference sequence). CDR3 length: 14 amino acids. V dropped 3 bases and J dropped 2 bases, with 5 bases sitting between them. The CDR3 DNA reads TGTGCCAGCAGTTTTCGTCCTGGGGCCAACGTCCTGACTTTC. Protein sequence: CASSFRPGANVLTF.

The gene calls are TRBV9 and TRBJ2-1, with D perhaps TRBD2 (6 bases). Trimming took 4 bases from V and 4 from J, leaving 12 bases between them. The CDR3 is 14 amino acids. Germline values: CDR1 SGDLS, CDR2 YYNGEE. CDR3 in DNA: TGTGCCAGCAGCCCGCGGGACTCTTACAATGAGCAGTTCTTC. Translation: CASSPRDSYNEQFF. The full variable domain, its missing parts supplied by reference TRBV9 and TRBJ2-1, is DSGVTQTPKHLITATGQRVTLRCSPRSGDLSVYWYQQSLDQGLQFLIQYYNGEERAKGNILERFSAQQFPDLHSELNLSSLELGDSALYFCASSPRDSYNEQFFGPGTRLTVL.

The CDR3 sequence is CASSQDDAENYGYTF. In DNA, the CDR3 is TGCGCCAGCAGCCAAGACGATGCGGAGAACTATGGCTACACCTTC. The chain recombines TRBV4-1 with TRBJ1-2; D gene unclear. The V and J ends lost 0 bases and 2 bases respectively, with 10 bases between them. The germline gives CDR1 MGHRA, CDR2 YSYEKL. The CDR3 loop spans 15 amino acids.

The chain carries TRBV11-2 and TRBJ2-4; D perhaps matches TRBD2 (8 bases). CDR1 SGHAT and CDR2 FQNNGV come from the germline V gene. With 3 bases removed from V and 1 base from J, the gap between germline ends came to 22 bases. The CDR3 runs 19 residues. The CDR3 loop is CASSLSYGRGRGAKNIQYF. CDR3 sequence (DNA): TGTGCCAGCAGCTTGTCCTACGGGAGGGGGCGCGGGGCCAAAAACATTCAGTACTTC.

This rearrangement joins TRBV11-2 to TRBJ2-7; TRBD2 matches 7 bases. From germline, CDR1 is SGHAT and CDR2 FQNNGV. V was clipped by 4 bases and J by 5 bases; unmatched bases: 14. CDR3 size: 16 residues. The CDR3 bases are TGTGCCAGCAGCTCACAGGACCTCGGGAGGTTCGACGAGCAGTACTTC. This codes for CASSSQDLGRFDEQYF.

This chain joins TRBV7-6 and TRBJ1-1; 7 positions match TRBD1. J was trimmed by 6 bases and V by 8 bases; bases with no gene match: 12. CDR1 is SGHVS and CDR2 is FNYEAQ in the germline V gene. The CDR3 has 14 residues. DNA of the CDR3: TGTGCCAGCCGGGGAGGGGGCCTTGCGGCTGAAGCTTTCTTT. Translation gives CASRGGGLAAEAFF.